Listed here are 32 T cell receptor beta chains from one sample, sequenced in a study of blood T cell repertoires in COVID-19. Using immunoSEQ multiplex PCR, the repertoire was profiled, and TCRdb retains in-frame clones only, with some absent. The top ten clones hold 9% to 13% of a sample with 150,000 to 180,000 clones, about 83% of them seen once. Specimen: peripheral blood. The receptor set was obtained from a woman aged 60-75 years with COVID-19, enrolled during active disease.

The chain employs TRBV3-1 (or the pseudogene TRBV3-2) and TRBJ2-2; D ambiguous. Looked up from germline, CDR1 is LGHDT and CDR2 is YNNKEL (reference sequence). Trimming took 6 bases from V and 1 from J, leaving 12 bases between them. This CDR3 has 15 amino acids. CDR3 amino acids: CASSRHEVNTGELFF. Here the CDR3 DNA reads TGTGCCAGCAGTCGGCACGAGGTGAACACCGGGGAGCTGTTTTTT.

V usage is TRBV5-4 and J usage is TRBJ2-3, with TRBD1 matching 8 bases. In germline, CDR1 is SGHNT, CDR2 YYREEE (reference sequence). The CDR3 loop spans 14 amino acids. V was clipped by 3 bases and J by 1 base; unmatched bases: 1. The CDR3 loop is CASSWGQGTDTQYF. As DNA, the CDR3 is TGTGCCAGCAGCTGGGGACAGGGCACAGATACGCAGTATTTT.

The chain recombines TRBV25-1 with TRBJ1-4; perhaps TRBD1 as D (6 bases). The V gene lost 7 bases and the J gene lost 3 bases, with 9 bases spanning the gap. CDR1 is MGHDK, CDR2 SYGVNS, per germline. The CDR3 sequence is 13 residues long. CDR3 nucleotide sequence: TGTGCCAGCAAGGCAGGGGCTAATGAAAAACTGTTTTTT. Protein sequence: CASKAGANEKLFF.

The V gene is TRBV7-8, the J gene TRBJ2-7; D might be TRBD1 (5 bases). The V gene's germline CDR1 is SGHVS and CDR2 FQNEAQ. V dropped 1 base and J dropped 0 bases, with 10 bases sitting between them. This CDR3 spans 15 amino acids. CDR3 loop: CASSLVGALSYEQYF. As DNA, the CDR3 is TGTGCCAGCAGCTTAGTTGGGGCCCTCTCCTACGAGCAGTACTTC.

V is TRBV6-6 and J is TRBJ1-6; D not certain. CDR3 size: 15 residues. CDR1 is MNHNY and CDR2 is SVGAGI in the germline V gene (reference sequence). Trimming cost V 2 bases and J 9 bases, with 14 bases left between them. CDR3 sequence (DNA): TGTGCCAGCAGTTACATCCATGCGGATGGTTCACCCCTCCACTTT. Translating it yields CASSYIHADGSPLHF.

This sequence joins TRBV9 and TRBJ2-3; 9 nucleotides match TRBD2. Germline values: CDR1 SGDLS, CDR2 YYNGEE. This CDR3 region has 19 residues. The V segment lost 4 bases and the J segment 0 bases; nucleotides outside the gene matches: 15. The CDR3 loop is CASSPDYFSGSGSTDTQYF. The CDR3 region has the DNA TGTGCCAGCAGCCCCGATTACTTTAGCGGGAGTGGTAGCACAGATACGCAGTATTTT.

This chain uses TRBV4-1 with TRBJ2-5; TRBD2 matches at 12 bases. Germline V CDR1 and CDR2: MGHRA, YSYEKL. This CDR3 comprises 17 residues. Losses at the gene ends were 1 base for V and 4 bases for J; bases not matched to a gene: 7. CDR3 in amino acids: CASSQALAGGPGETQYF. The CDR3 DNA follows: TGCGCCAGCAGCCAAGCCCTAGCGGGGGGGCCAGGAGAGACCCAGTACTTC.

As DNA, the CDR3 is TGTGCCAGCAGTTACTCGGGCAACAGGGCCGAGACCCAGTACTTC. Residues: CASSYSGNRAETQYF. The genes are TRBV6-2 or TRBV6-3 and TRBJ2-5; D may be TRBD1 (6 bases). Trimming stripped 0 bases from V and 5 bases from J, with 13 bases between. The length of the CDR3 is 15 residues. The germline CDR1 and CDR2 sequences are MNHEY and SVGEGT.

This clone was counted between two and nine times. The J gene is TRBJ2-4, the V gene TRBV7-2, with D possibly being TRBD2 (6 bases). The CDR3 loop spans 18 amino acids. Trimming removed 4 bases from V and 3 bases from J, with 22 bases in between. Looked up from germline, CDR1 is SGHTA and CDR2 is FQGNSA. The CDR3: CASSSLPGGRGVKNIQYF. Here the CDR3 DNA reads TGTGCCAGCAGCTCCCTCCCCGGGGGTAGGGGAGTCAAAAACATTCAGTACTTC.

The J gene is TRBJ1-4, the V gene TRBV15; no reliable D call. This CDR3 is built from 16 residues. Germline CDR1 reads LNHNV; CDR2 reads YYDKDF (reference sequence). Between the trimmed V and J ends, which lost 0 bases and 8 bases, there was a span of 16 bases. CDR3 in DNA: TGTGCCACCAGCAGAGATTTACGGGTATCCGGGGAAAAACTGTTTTTT. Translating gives CATSRDLRVSGEKLFF.

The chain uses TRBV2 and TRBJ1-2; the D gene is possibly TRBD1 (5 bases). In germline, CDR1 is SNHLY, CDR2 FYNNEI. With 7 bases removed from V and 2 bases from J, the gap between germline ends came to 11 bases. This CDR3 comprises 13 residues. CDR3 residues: CASTSGGNYGYTF. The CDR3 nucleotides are TGTGCCAGCACCTCGGGGGGGAACTATGGCTACACCTTC.

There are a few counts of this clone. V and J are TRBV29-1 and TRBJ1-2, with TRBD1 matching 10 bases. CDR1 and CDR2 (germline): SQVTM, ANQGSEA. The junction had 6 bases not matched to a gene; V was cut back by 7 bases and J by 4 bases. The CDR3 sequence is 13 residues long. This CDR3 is CSARDRGGYGYTF. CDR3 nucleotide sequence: TGCAGCGCCCGGGACAGGGGAGGCTATGGCTACACCTTC.

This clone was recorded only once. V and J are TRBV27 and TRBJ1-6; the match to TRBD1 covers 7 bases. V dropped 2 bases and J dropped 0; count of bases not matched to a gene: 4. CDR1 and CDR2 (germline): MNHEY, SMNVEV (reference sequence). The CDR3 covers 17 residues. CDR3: CASSLGQEASYNSPLHF. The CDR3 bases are TGTGCCAGCAGTTTAGGACAGGAGGCCTCCTATAATTCACCCCTCCACTTT.

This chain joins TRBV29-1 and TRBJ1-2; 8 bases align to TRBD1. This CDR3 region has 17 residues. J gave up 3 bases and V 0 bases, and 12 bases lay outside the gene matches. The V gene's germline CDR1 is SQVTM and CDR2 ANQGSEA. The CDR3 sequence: CSVEDWAGGSKDYGYTF. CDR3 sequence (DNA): TGCAGCGTTGAAGATTGGGCAGGGGGCTCTAAGGACTATGGCTACACCTTC.

The CDR3 region is CASSPPQASYGYTF. The CDR3 nucleotides read TGTGCCAGCTCACCACCGCAGGCCTCCTATGGCTACACCTTC. The chain joins TRBV18 to TRBJ1-2, with D hard to call. The CDR3 length is 14 residues. Germline V gene lookup returns CDR1 KGHSH and CDR2 LQKENI. V was cut by 0 bases and J by 4 bases, with 9 bases left in between.

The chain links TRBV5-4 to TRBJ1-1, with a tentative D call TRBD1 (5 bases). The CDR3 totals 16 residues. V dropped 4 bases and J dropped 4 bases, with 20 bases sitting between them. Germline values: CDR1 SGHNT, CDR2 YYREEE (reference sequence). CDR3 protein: CASSRQLGAGGTEAFF. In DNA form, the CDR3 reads TGTGCCAGCAGCCGCCAACTCGGTGCGGGGGGCACTGAAGCTTTCTTT.

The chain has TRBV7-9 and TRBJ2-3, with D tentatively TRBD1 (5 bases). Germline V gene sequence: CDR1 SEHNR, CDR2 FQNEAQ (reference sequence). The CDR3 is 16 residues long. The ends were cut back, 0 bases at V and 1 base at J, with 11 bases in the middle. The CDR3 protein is CASSLARTTRTDTQYF. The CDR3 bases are TGTGCCAGCAGCTTAGCGCGGACAACCCGCACAGATACGCAGTATTTT.

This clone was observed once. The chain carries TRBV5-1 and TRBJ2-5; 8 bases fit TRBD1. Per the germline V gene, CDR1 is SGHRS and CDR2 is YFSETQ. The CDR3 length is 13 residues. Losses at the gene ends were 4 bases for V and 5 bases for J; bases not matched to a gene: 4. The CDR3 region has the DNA TGCGCCAGCAGCCGGACAGGGAAGGAGACCCAGTACTTC. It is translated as CASSRTGKETQYF.

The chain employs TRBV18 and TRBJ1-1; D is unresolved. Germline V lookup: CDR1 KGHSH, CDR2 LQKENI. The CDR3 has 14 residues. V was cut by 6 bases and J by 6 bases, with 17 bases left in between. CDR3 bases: TGTGCCAGCTCCTTAACTACAGTCGGGGCTGAAGCTTTCTTT. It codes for CASSLTTVGAEAFF.

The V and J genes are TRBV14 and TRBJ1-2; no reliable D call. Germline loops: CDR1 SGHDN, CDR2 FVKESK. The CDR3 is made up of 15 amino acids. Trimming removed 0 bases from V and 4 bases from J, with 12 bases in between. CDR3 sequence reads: CASSQDLATSYGYTF. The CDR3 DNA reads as TGTGCCAGCAGCCAAGATCTCGCTACCTCCTATGGCTACACCTTC.

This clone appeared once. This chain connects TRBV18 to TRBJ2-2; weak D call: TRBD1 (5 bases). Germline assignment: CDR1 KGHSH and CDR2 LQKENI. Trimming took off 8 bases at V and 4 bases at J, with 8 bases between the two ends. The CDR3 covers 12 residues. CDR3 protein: CASRRVTGELFF. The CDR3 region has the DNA TGTGCCAGCCGCAGGGTCACCGGGGAGCTGTTTTTT.

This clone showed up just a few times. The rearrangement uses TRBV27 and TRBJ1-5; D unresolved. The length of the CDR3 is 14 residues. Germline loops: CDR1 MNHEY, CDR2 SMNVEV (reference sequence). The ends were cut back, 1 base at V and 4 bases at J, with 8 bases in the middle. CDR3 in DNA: TGTGCCAGCAGTTTATGGGGAGCTAATCAGCCCCAGCATTTT. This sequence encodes CASSLWGANQPQHF.

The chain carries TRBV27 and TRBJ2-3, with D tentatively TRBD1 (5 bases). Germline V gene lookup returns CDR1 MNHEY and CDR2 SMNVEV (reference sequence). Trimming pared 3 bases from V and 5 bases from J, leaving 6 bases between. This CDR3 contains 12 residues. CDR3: CASSFQGDTQYF. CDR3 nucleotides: TGTGCCAGCAGTTTTCAGGGAGATACGCAGTATTTT.

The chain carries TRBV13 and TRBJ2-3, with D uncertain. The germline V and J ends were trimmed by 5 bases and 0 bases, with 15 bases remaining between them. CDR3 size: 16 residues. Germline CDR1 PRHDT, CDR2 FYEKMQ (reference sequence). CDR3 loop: CASSLLRGVSTDTQYF. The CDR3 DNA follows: TGTGCCAGCAGCCTCCTCCGCGGAGTAAGCACAGATACGCAGTATTTT.

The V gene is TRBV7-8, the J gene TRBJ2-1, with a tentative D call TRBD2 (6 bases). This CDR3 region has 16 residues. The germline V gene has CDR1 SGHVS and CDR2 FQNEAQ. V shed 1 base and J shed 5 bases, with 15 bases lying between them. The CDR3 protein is CASSLGQLAFNNEQFF. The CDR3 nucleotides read TGTGCCAGCAGCTTAGGTCAACTAGCTTTCAACAATGAGCAGTTCTTC.

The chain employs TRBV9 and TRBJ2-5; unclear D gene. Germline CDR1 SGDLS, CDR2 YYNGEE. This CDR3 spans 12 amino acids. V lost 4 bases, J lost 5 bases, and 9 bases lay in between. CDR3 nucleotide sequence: TGTGCCAGCAGCTCAGAGGAGGAGACCCAGTACTTC. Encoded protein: CASSSEEETQYF.

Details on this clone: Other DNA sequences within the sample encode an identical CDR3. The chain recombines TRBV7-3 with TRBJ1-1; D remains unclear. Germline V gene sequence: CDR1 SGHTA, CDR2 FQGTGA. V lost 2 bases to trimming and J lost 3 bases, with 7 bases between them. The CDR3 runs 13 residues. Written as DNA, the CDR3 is TGTGCCAGCAGCTTAGAAGTAGACACTGAAGCTTTCTTT. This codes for CASSLEVDTEAFF.

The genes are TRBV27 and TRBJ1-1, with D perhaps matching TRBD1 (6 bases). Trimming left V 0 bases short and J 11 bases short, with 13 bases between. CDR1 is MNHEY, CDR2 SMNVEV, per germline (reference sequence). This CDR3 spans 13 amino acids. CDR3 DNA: TGTGCCAGCAGTTTATCTGCGGGGGCTGGGGCTTTCTTT. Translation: CASSLSAGAGAFF.

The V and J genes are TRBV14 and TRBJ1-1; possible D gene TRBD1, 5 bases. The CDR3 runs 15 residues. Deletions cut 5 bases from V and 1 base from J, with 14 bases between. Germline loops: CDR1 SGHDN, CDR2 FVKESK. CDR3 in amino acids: CASSFGGGGNTEAFF. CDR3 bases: TGTGCCAGCAGCTTCGGGGGAGGTGGGAACACTGAAGCTTTCTTT.

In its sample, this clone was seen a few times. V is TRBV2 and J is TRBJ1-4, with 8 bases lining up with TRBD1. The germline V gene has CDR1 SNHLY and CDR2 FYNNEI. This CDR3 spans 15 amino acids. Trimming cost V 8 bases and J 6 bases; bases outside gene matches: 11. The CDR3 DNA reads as TGTGCCAGCCGTAATCAGGGGGCGATTTATGAAAAACTGTTTTTT. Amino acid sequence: CASRNQGAIYEKLFF.

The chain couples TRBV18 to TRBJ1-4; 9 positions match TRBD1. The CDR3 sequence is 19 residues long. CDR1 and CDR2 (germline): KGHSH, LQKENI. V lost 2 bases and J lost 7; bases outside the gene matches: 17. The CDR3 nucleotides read TGTGCCAGCTCACCATACGCCCAGACAGGGGGAATTAGGGGTGAAAAACTGTTTTTT. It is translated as CASSPYAQTGGIRGEKLFF.

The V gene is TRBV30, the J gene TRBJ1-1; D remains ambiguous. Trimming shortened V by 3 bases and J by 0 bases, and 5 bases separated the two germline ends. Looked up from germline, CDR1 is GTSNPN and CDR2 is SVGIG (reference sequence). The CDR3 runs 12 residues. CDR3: CAWRALNTEAFF. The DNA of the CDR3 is TGTGCCTGGAGAGCCCTGAACACTGAAGCTTTCTTT.